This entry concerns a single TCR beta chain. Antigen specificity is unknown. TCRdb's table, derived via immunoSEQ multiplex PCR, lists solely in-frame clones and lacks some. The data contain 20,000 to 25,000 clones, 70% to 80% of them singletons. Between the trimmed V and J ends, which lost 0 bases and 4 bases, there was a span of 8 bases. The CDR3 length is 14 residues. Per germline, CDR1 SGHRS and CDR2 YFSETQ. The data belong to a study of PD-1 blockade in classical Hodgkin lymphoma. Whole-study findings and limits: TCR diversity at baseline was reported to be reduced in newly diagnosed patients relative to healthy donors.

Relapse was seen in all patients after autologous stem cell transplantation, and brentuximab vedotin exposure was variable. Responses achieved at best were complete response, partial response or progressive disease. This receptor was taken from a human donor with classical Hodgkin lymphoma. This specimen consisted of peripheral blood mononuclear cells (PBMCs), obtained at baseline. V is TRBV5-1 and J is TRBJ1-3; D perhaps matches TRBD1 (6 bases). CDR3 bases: TGCGCCAGCAGCTTGGGGACAGAGGGAAACACCATATATTTT. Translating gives CASSLGTEGNTIYF.